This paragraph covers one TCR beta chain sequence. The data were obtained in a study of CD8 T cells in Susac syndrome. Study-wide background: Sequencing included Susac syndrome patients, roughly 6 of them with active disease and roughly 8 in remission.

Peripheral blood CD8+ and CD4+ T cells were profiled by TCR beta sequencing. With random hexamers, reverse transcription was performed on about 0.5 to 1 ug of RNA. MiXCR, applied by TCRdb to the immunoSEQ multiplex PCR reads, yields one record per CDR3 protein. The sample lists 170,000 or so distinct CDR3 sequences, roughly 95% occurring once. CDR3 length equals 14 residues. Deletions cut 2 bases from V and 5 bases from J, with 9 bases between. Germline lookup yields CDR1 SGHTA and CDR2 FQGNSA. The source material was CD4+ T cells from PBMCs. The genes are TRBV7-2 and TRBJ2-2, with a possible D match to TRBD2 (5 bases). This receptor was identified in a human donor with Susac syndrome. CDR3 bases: TGTGCCAGCAGCTTATTCGGGGAAACCGGGGAGCTGTTTTTT. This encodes CASSLFGETGELFF.